Presented here are 12 T cell receptor beta chains from one specimen sequenced in a study of response to subunit inactivated influenza vaccine. MiXCR was run by TCRdb on the RT-PCR reads, yielding one entry per CDR3 protein. There are approximately 500,000 distinct CDR3 sequences in the sample; 14% occur only once, and approximately 12% lies in the top ten. The source material was PBMCs from blood, sampled approximately 13 days after vaccination. These receptors were obtained from a man aged 50 to 60 who received an inactivated influenza vaccine.

The J gene is TRBJ2-3, the V gene TRBV7-6; D perhaps matches TRBD2 (7 bases). V dropped 3 bases and J dropped 9 bases, with 16 bases sitting between them. Germline V gene data show CDR1 as SGHVS and CDR2 as FNYEAQ. CDR3 length equals 14 residues. CDR3 DNA: TGTGCCAGCAGCTTTATGAGGGGGGGAGACACGCAGTATTTT. This translates into CASSFMRGGDTQYF.

This clonotype was observed many times. The rearrangement joins TRBV24-1 to TRBJ2-1; 7 nucleotides agree with TRBD1. The CDR3 spans 15 residues. Germline loops: CDR1 KGHDR, CDR2 SFDVKD. V lost 4 bases to trimming and J lost 6 bases; unmatched junction nucleotides: 8. The CDR3 nucleotides read TGTGCCACCAGTGAGAATACCGGGACAGCCAATGAGCAGTTCTTC. Translation gives CATSENTGTANEQFF.

This clonotype has more than one count but fewer than ten. This rearrangement joins TRBV9 to TRBJ1-1; D is ambiguous. Trimming removed 4 bases from V and 0 bases from J, with 16 bases in between. The CDR3 spans 16 residues. The germline gives CDR1 SGDLS, CDR2 YYNGEE. For the CDR3, the DNA is TGTGCCAGCAGCATAGGTACTATGGGGATGAACACTGAAGCTTTCTTT. It specifies CASSIGTMGMNTEAFF.

This clonotype was found many times. The V gene is TRBV9, the J gene TRBJ2-1, with no clear D. Trimming left V 0 bases short and J 2 bases short, with 3 bases between. Germline CDR1 is SGDLS and CDR2 is YYNGEE. The CDR3 has 13 residues. The CDR3: CASSVGTYNEQFF. In DNA, the CDR3 is TGTGCCAGCAGCGTAGGGACCTACAATGAGCAGTTCTTC.

The chain is built from TRBV11-2 and TRBJ2-3; 8 nucleotides line up with TRBD2. Germline CDR1 reads SGHAT; CDR2 reads FQNNGV. The junction had 6 bases not matched to a gene; V was cut back by 3 bases and J by 4 bases. The length of the CDR3 is 15 residues. The CDR3 protein is CASSFNGRESDTQYF. DNA of the CDR3: TGTGCCAGCAGCTTCAACGGGAGGGAATCAGATACGCAGTATTTT.

This rearrangement joins TRBV7-6 to TRBJ1-5, with 10 nucleotides matching TRBD1. V was pared by 3 bases and J by 4 bases, with 9 bases of the junction left unmatched. The germline V gene encodes CDR1 SGHVS and CDR2 FNYEAQ. The length of the CDR3 is 17 residues. CDR3: CASSFSLDRGRNQPQHF. The CDR3 coding sequence is TGTGCCAGCAGCTTTTCCCTAGACAGGGGGCGAAATCAGCCCCAGCATTTT.

The rearrangement joins TRBV5-4 to TRBJ2-2; D not resolved. Deletions cut 1 base from V and 2 bases from J, with 9 bases between. The CDR3 is made up of 15 amino acids. The V gene's germline CDR1 is SGHNT and CDR2 YYREEE (reference sequence). In DNA, the CDR3 is TGTGCCAGCAGCTTGTGGGGTGTCAACACCGGGGAGCTGTTTTTT. This gives the protein CASSLWGVNTGELFF.

The chain combines TRBV6-2 or TRBV6-3 with TRBJ1-1; the D is unclear. CDR1 MNHEY and CDR2 SVGEGT come from the germline V gene. This CDR3 has 13 amino acids. Trimming pared 7 bases from V and 1 base from J, leaving 10 bases between. This chain's CDR3 is CASMPGENTEAFF. The CDR3 DNA reads as TGTGCCAGCATGCCGGGAGAGAACACTGAAGCTTTCTTT.

Many counts were recorded for this clonotype. This chain connects TRBV30 to TRBJ2-7, with a tentative D call TRBD2 (5 bases). V was pared by 0 bases and J by 0 bases, with 12 bases between. Germline lookup yields CDR1 GTSNPN and CDR2 SVGIG (reference sequence). The CDR3 spans 15 residues. The CDR3 DNA is TGTGCCTGGAGTGTCCGACGGGGTAGCTCCTACGAGCAGTACTTC. Translated: CAWSVRRGSSYEQYF. Variable domain in full (rest from reference TRBV30 and TRBJ2-7): SQTIHQWPATLVQPVGSPLSLECTVEGTSNPNLYWYRQAAGRGLQLLFYSVGIGQISSEVPQNLSASRPQDRQFILSSKKLLLSDSGFYLCAWSVRRGSSYEQYFGPGTRLTVT.

This clonotype was observed many times. The rearrangement links TRBV20-1 to TRBJ2-7; the D is unclear. Trimming removed 6 bases at V and 3 bases at J, with 6 bases between. The CDR3 has 10 amino acids. Germline values: CDR1 DFQATT, CDR2 SNEGSKA (reference sequence). The CDR3 sequence: CSANDYEQYF. The CDR3 bases are TGCAGTGCCAACGACTACGAGCAGTACTTC.

This clonotype was seen at least ten times. The gene calls are TRBV10-3 and TRBJ2-3, with 11 bases matching TRBD1. The CDR3 loop spans 15 amino acids. Germline V CDR1 and CDR2: ENHRY, SYGVKD. V dropped 5 bases and J dropped 4; count of bases not matched to a gene: 5. The CDR3 DNA is TGTGCCATCAGTTCGGACAGGGGGCACGCAGATACGCAGTATTTT. It specifies CAISSDRGHADTQYF.

This clonotype was observed once. The V and J genes are TRBV12-3 or TRBV12-4 and TRBJ2-3; D remains unclear. Trimming left V 5 bases short and J 6 bases short, with 9 bases between. This CDR3 region has 12 residues. Here the CDR3 reads CASSPVPDTQYF. The DNA for the CDR3 is TGTGCCAGCAGTCCCGTCCCGGATACGCAGTATTTT.